This passage covers 14 T cell receptor beta chains from one sample sequenced in a study of post-analysis software for immune sequencing data. What these receptors recognize is not known. The TCR beta cDNA libraries carried unique molecular identifiers. MiXCR was run by TCRdb on the PCR reads, yielding one entry per CDR3 protein. The data contain roughly 730,000 distinct CDR3 sequences, 25% to 30% of them singletons. Study-wide results and limits: Among 5 or 6 TRBV segments more frequent in patients than controls were TRBV5-6, TRBV5-1 and TRBV20-1.

Material for sequencing was blood. Every receptor here comes from a girl aged 10-17 years with multiple sclerosis.

In the case of this clonotype: This clone may be a read error of a much larger clone one base away. V usage is TRBV5-1 and J usage is TRBJ2-1; possibly TRBD1 for D (5 bases). Germline assignment: CDR1 SGHRS and CDR2 YFSETQ. This CDR3 is 15 amino acids long. The chain's CDR3 is CASRYGRESDNEQLF. CDR3 nucleotides: TGCGCCAGCAGATACGGCAGGGAATCCGACAATGAGCAGCTCTTC. The complete variable domain, with remaining parts taken from reference TRBV5-1 and TRBJ2-1, reads KAGVTQTPRYLIKTRGQQVTLSCSPISGHRSVSWYQQTPGQGLQFLFEYFSETQRNKGNFPGRFSGRQFSNSRSEMNVSTLELGDSALYLCASRYGRESDNEQLFGPGTRLTVL.

This clonotype was counted only a few times. The CDR3 coding sequence is TGCGCCAGCAGCTCCCGGGACAGGCCGGCGAGGGAGACCCAGTACTTC. This codes for CASSSRDRPARETQYF. The V call is TRBV5-1, the J call TRBJ2-5; TRBD1 aligns across 8 bases. Germline trimming cut 3 bases from V and 5 bases from J; bases unmatched to any gene: 12. This CDR3 is 16 amino acids long. CDR1 and CDR2 from the germline V gene are SGHRS and YFSETQ.

This clonotype has a handful of counts. The chain joins TRBV6-6 to TRBJ2-7, with 10 bases fitting TRBD2. V trimming: 6 bases; J trimming: 0 bases; junction bases outside the gene matches: 11. The CDR3 is 17 residues long. Germline V CDR1 and CDR2: MNHNY, SVGAGI (reference sequence). This CDR3 reads CASSSAPPSGSSYEQYF. As DNA, the CDR3 is TGTGCCAGCAGCTCCGCCCCGCCTAGCGGGAGCTCCTACGAGCAGTACTTC.

This clonotype has a handful of counts. This chain uses TRBV28 with TRBJ1-2; 7 bases map to TRBD1. Unmatched junction bases numbered 6, after V lost 6 bases and J lost 5 bases. CDR1 is MDHEN, CDR2 SYDVKM, per germline. This CDR3 region has 13 residues. The DNA of the CDR3 is TGTGCCAGCAGGGCGACAGGGCAGTATGGCTACACCTTC. The encoded protein is CASRATGQYGYTF.

V is TRBV19 and J is TRBJ2-3; D possibly corresponds to TRBD2 (5 bases). The CDR3 runs to 14 residues. Germline V gene sequence: CDR1 LNHDA, CDR2 SQIVND (reference sequence). Trimming cost V 6 bases and J 0 bases, with 10 bases left between them. The CDR3 region is CASRSGVSTDTQYF. The CDR3, as DNA: TGTGCCAGTAGATCCGGGGTTAGCACAGATACGCAGTATTTT.

J is TRBJ2-4 and V is TRBV29-1; a possible D gene is TRBD1 (6 bases). This CDR3 spans 14 amino acids. Between the trimmed V and J ends, which lost 6 bases and 0 bases, there was a span of 12 bases. The germline gives CDR1 SQVTM, CDR2 ANQGSEA. The CDR3 reads CSVVQGLAKNIQYF. As DNA, the CDR3 is TGCAGCGTGGTACAGGGTTTAGCCAAAAACATTCAGTACTTC.

There are many counts of this clonotype. The chain is built from TRBV20-1 and TRBJ1-1; TRBD1 agrees at 7 bases. CDR3 length equals 16 residues. Germline assignment: CDR1 DFQATT and CDR2 SNEGSKA (reference sequence). V trimming: 6 bases; J trimming: 1 base; junction bases outside the gene matches: 14. CDR3 sequence reads: CSAPDRPLVGNTEAFF. The CDR3 DNA reads TGCAGTGCCCCGGACAGGCCATTGGTAGGGAACACTGAAGCTTTCTTT.

This clonotype came up a few times. The DNA for the CDR3 is TGTGCCATCAGTGAGTCCCGCAGGGGGCTCGTGTATGAGCAGTTCTTC. Encoded protein: CAISESRRGLVYEQFF. The chain links TRBV10-3 to TRBJ2-1, with 8 bases that match TRBD1. CDR1 and CDR2 (germline): ENHRY, SYGVKD. The CDR3 runs 16 residues. V shed 0 bases, J shed 8 bases, and the junction held 9 bases outside the gene matches.

The rearrangement uses TRBV20-1 and TRBJ2-5, with 9 positions matching TRBD2. Looked up from germline, CDR1 is DFQATT and CDR2 is SNEGSKA (reference sequence). V was clipped by 0 bases and J by 7 bases; unmatched bases: 12. This CDR3 spans 16 amino acids. The CDR3 nucleotides are TGCAGTGCTAGAGATCCGCTAGCGGGGACTCCAGGGACCCAGTACTTC. This sequence encodes CSARDPLAGTPGTQYF.

This clonotype was observed a few times. The chain employs TRBV12-5 and TRBJ2-1; D is possibly TRBD1 (7 bases). Germline V gives CDR1 LGHNT, CDR2 FRNRAP. The CDR3 contains 16 residues. Deletions cut 5 bases from V and 8 bases from J, with 22 bases between. As DNA, the CDR3 is TGTGCTAGTGGTACAGGGGTAATCGGGGGCAGGCATGAGCAGTTCTTC. Its protein product is CASGTGVIGGRHEQFF.

With respect to this clonotype: This may arise from a read error, as a much more abundant clone is one base away. V and J are TRBV15 and TRBJ2-4; D is unclear. The CDR3 length is 14 residues. Germline assignment: CDR1 LNHNV and CDR2 YYDKDF (reference sequence). The CDR3 here is CATSRDPSESIQYF. CDR3 nucleotides: TGTGCCACCAGCCGAGACCCCTCGGAAAGCATTCAGTACTTC.

This chain joins TRBV2 and TRBJ2-5, with TRBD1 identical over 10 bases. With V trimmed by 6 bases and J by 3 bases, 4 bases remained unmatched. The germline V gene encodes CDR1 SNHLY and CDR2 FYNNEI. The CDR3 is 14 amino acids. Here the CDR3 reads CASSKGTGEETQYF. The CDR3, as DNA: TGTGCCAGCAGCAAAGGGACAGGGGAAGAGACCCAGTACTTC. Variable domain in full (rest from reference TRBV2 and TRBJ2-5): EPEVTQTPSHQVTQMGQEVILRCVPISNHLYFYWYRQILGQKVEFLVSFYNNEISEKSEIFDDQFSVERPDGSNFTLKIRSTKLEDSAMYFCASSKGTGEETQYFGPGTRLLVL.

This chain links TRBV6-1 with TRBJ1-4, with D tentatively TRBD1 (5 bases). CDR1 is MNHNS, CDR2 SASEGT, per germline. The CDR3 is made up of 14 amino acids. V lost 4 bases to trimming and J lost 8 bases, with 14 bases between them. The CDR3 coding sequence is TGTGCCAGCAGTGTGAGCAGGGTTGGAGAAAAACTGTTTTTT. Its protein is CASSVSRVGEKLFF.

The V and J genes are TRBV7-2 and TRBJ2-7, with D tentatively TRBD1 (6 bases). Per the germline V gene, CDR1 is SGHTA and CDR2 is FQGNSA. The CDR3 has 15 residues. The germline V and J ends were trimmed by 4 bases and 2 bases, with 15 bases remaining between them. The CDR3 protein is CASSSLTGQTYEQYF. The CDR3 DNA is TGTGCCAGCAGCTCCCTAACCGGACAGACCTACGAGCAGTACTTC.